The 5 T cell receptor beta chains below were found in one sample sequenced in a study of blood T cells in healthy people across ages (dated by TCRdb to between 2014 and 2016). The receptor library was made with 5' RACE. Sequencing instrument: Illumina HiSeq 2500. A second PCR of roughly 7 to 11 cycles was performed with a sample-barcoded 5' primer and a J-beta primer mix. TCRdb trimmed the raw reads at Q25, called clones with MiXCR and kept productive beta chains. Under each unique CDR3 protein, matching rows form one entry showing the most common genes and DNA. This sample lists approximately 1.5 million distinct CDR3 sequences; around 35% were detected once. The ten biggest clones cover about 11% of the sample. The specimen sequenced was blood. The origin of the receptors is a woman in her twenties or thirties in good health.

This chain links TRBV5-5 with TRBJ2-3, with TRBD1 as a possible D gene (6 bases). Germline lookup yields CDR1 SGHKS and CDR2 YYEKEE (reference sequence). Trimming pared 0 bases from V and 5 bases from J, leaving 10 bases between. The CDR3 spans 14 residues. This chain's CDR3 is CASSLATGLDTQYF. As DNA, the CDR3 is TGTGCCAGCAGCTTGGCCACAGGGTTAGATACGCAGTATTTT.

The gene calls are TRBV4-2 and TRBJ2-3; tentative D call: TRBD2 (5 bases). The CDR3 is 20 amino acids. The V end was cut by 4 bases, the J end by 2 bases, with 28 bases between. Per the germline V gene, CDR1 is LGHNA and CDR2 is YNFKEQ. CDR3 bases: TGTGCCAGCAGCCCCGAAATTAAAGCGAGGGCGGATCTGCCCACAGATACGCAGTATTTT. This translates into CASSPEIKARADLPTDTQYF.

CDR3 DNA: TGTGCCAGCAGGGGATCTGTGGGGACAGGGGGGAAGAATGAGCAGTTCTTC. Its protein product is CASRGSVGTGGKNEQFF. The V call is TRBV6-1, the J call TRBJ2-1; 11 bases map to TRBD1. The CDR3 has 17 residues. The V segment lost 6 bases and the J segment 7 bases; nucleotides outside the gene matches: 14. Germline V gene sequence: CDR1 MNHNS, CDR2 SASEGT.

This clonotype was seen at least ten times. The J gene is TRBJ2-3, the V gene TRBV4-2; D might be TRBD2 (5 bases). Germline V gene lookup returns CDR1 LGHNA and CDR2 YNFKEQ. The CDR3 totals 13 residues. V dropped 4 bases and J dropped 2 bases, with 7 bases sitting between them. For the CDR3, the DNA is TGTGCCAGCAGCCTGGAGGACACAGATACGCAGTATTTT. Protein product: CASSLEDTDTQYF.

This clonotype was observed a few times. The genes are TRBV20-1 and TRBJ2-7; TRBD1 might be the D (7 bases). V lost 0 bases to trimming and J lost 3 bases, with 12 bases between them. The CDR3 extends over 14 amino acids. Germline assignment: CDR1 DFQATT and CDR2 SNEGSKA (reference sequence). CDR3 loop: CSARESRGVYEQYF. In DNA form, the CDR3 reads TGCAGTGCTAGAGAATCCAGGGGGGTCTACGAGCAGTACTTC.